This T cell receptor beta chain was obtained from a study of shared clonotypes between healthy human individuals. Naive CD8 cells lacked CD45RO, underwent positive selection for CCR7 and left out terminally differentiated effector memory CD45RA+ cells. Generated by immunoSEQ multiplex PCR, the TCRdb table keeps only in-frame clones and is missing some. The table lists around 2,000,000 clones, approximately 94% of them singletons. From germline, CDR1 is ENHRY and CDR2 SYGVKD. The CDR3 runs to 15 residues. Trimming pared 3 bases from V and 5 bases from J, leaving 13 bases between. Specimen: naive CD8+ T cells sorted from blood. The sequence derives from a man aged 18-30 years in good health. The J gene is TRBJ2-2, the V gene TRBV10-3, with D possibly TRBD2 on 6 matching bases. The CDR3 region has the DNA TGTGCCATCAGTGACCCCGGGGGTGAGACCGGGGAGCTGTTTTTT. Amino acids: CAISDPGGETGELFF.